The 19 T cell receptor beta chains presented below share a single source sample, sequenced in a study of blood T cell repertoires in COVID-19. Sequenced by immunoSEQ multiplex PCR; TCRdb stores in-frame clones only, minus some. Of a few hundred thousand clones in the sample, roughly 85% are singletons; the top ten hold roughly 3.7%. Sample: peripheral blood. The source of these receptors is a woman aged 18-29 years with acute or convalescent COVID-19.

The chain carries TRBV15 and TRBJ2-5, with D perhaps matching TRBD2 (6 bases). The CDR3 is 17 residues long. Germline-derived CDR1 and CDR2 are LNHNV and YYDKDF (reference sequence). The V end was cut by 0 bases, the J end by 4 bases, with 18 bases between. The CDR3 sequence is CATSREIGGRVRETQYF. DNA of the CDR3: TGTGCCACCAGCAGAGAAATCGGAGGGAGAGTTAGAGAGACCCAGTACTTC. Full variable domain (rest looked up from reference TRBV15 and TRBJ2-5): DAMVIQNPRYQVTQFGKPVTLSCSQTLNHNVMYWYQQKSSQAPKLLFHYYDKDFNNEADTPDNFQSRRPNTSFCFLDIRSPGLGDTAMYLCATSREIGGRVRETQYFGPGTRLLVL.

This clone occurred once. This rearrangement joins TRBV7-3 to TRBJ1-3; D is ambiguous. The V gene lost 5 bases and the J gene lost 0 bases, with 5 bases spanning the gap. The germline CDR1 and CDR2 sequences are SGHTA and FQGTGA. This CDR3 comprises 13 residues. The CDR3 protein is CASSLNSGNTIYF. The CDR3 DNA is TGTGCCAGCAGCCTTAACTCTGGAAACACCATATATTTT.

The chain employs TRBV5-1 and TRBJ1-2, with a weak D call TRBD1 (6 bases). Trimming removed 0 bases at V and 8 bases at J, with 11 bases between. Germline-derived CDR1 and CDR2 are SGHRS and YFSETQ. The CDR3 spans 13 residues. CDR3 DNA sequence: TGCGCCAGCAGCTTGGAACAGGGAGGGGGCTACACCTTC. Translation: CASSLEQGGGYTF.

The V and J genes are TRBV2 and TRBJ2-7; 9 nucleotides agree with TRBD1. CDR3 length equals 14 residues. The germline gives CDR1 SNHLY, CDR2 FYNNEI. The V gene end was trimmed by 4 bases and the J gene end by 5 bases; junction bases not matched to a gene: 6. This chain's CDR3 is CASSAGTGIHEQYF. The CDR3 coding sequence is TGTGCCAGCAGTGCCGGGACAGGGATCCACGAGCAGTACTTC.

The CDR3 region has the DNA TGTGCCAGCAGTTTAGGGGGGCCGGCTTTCTTT. It encodes CASSLGGPAFF. This chain links TRBV12-3 or TRBV12-4 with TRBJ1-1, with D possibly being TRBD1 (6 bases). The length of the CDR3 is 11 residues. Trimming shortened V by 1 base and J by 11 bases, and 8 bases separated the two germline ends.

This rearrangement joins TRBV29-1 to TRBJ1-1; 7 bases agree with TRBD1. Germline V gene lookup returns CDR1 SQVTM and CDR2 ANQGSEA. The CDR3 runs 14 residues. The V gene end was trimmed by 7 bases and the J gene end by 5 bases; junction bases not matched to a gene: 13. In DNA form, the CDR3 reads TGCAGCGCCCAAAGTTCGACAGGGCGGACTGAAGCTTTCTTT. Amino acid sequence: CSAQSSTGRTEAFF. Using reference TRBV29-1 and TRBJ1-1 for the parts outside the CDR3, the full variable domain is SAVISQKPSRDICQRGTSLTIQCQVDSQVTMMFWYRQQPGQSLTLIATANQGSEATYESGFVIDKFPISRPNLTFSTLTVSNMSPEDSSIYLCSAQSSTGRTEAFFGQGTRLTVV.

The chain uses TRBV11-2 and TRBJ2-7; 7 bases fit TRBD1. J gave up 5 bases and V 4 bases, and 2 bases lay outside the gene matches. The CDR3 contains 12 residues. Per the germline V gene, CDR1 is SGHAT and CDR2 is FQNNGV. CDR3 region: CASSWGQNEQYF. In nucleotides, the CDR3 is TGTGCCAGCAGCTGGGGACAGAACGAGCAGTACTTC.

The V gene is TRBV10-1, the J gene TRBJ2-2; TRBD1 matches 7 bases. V lost 3 bases to trimming and J lost 12 bases; unmatched junction nucleotides: 13. The CDR3 spans 15 residues. From germline, CDR1 is WNHNN and CDR2 SYGVQD (reference sequence). This CDR3 is CASSDTQGNPGKLFF. In DNA form, the CDR3 reads TGCGCCAGCAGTGATACACAGGGGAATCCGGGGAAGCTGTTTTTT.

The DNA of the CDR3 is TGTGCCAGCAGTGAAGCCGGGACTGTGAACACTGAAGCTTTCTTT. Its translation is CASSEAGTVNTEAFF. The chain is built from TRBV6-1 and TRBJ1-1; D is perhaps TRBD1 (5 bases). The CDR3 is made up of 15 amino acids. Germline lookup yields CDR1 MNHNS and CDR2 SASEGT. Trimming left V 0 bases short and J 0 bases short, with 8 bases between.

The chain recombines TRBV10-3 with TRBJ1-5; 8 bases match TRBD1. Per germline, CDR1 ENHRY and CDR2 SYGVKD. This CDR3 comprises 15 residues. V trimming: 3 bases; J trimming: 7 bases; junction bases outside the gene matches: 8. Here the CDR3 reads CAISDPPGGGQPQHF. CDR3 nucleotide sequence: TGTGCCATCAGTGACCCTCCAGGGGGCGGGCAGCCCCAGCATTTT.

CDR3 sequence reads: CASSFSLGANGYTF. Here the CDR3 DNA reads TGTGCCAGCAGCTTTTCGTTGGGGGCGAATGGCTACACCTTC. This chain joins TRBV5-5 and TRBJ1-2; D is possibly TRBD1 (6 bases). CDR1 and CDR2 (germline): SGHKS, YYEKEE (reference sequence). Between the trimmed V and J ends, which lost 2 bases and 6 bases, there was a span of 14 bases. This CDR3 region has 14 residues.

This clone was observed a few times. This rearrangement joins TRBV5-6 to TRBJ1-4, with TRBD1 matching over 7 bases. This CDR3 is 13 amino acids long. Germline V gene sequence: CDR1 SGHDT, CDR2 YYEEEE. V shed 3 bases, J shed 8 bases, and the junction held 4 bases outside the gene matches. CDR3 protein: CASSSGTVEKLFF. The CDR3 DNA sequence: TGTGCCAGCAGCTCCGGGACAGTCGAAAAACTGTTTTTT.

This clone was observed once. The chain joins TRBV10-3 to TRBJ2-7; a possible D gene is TRBD1 (6 bases). Trimming stripped 3 bases from V and 6 bases from J, with 18 bases between. The CDR3 spans 15 residues. CDR1 is ENHRY, CDR2 SYGVKD, per germline. The DNA for the CDR3 is TGTGCCATCAGTGATCCTGATCAGGGGCCCACCGAGCAGTACTTC. Protein product: CAISDPDQGPTEQYF.

There are a few counts of this clone. The rearrangement uses TRBV6-1 and TRBJ1-3, with D possibly being TRBD1 (6 bases). V shed 1 base and J shed 2 bases, with 12 bases lying between them. The CDR3 covers 16 residues. In germline, CDR1 is MNHNS, CDR2 SASEGT. CDR3 sequence: CASSEGITGTGNTIYF. The DNA for the CDR3 is TGTGCCAGCAGTGAAGGCATAACAGGGACTGGAAACACCATATATTTT.

This chain joins TRBV3-1 (or the pseudogene TRBV3-2) and TRBJ2-5; 9 bases map to TRBD2. The CDR3 consists of 17 residues. J was trimmed by 5 bases and V by 2 bases; bases with no gene match: 12. Germline V gene sequence: CDR1 LGHDT, CDR2 YNNKEL (reference sequence). CDR3 DNA sequence: TGTGCCAGCAGCCAAACCGCCGCGGGGGGGCCGGTGGAGACCCAGTACTTC. Protein sequence: CASSQTAAGGPVETQYF.

This chain connects TRBV11-2 to TRBJ2-7, with 9 bases identical to TRBD1. With V trimmed by 5 bases and J by 6 bases, 11 bases remained unmatched. Germline CDR1 and CDR2: SGHAT and FQNNGV. This CDR3 has 15 residues. This chain's CDR3 is CASSPGQGKVSEQYF. DNA of the CDR3: TGTGCCAGCAGCCCGGGACAGGGTAAAGTAAGCGAGCAGTACTTC. Variable domain in full (rest from reference TRBV11-2 and TRBJ2-7): EAGVAQSPRYKIIEKRQSVAFWCNPISGHATLYWYQQILGQGPKLLIQFQNNGVVDDSQLPKDRFSAERLKGVDSTLKIQPAKLEDSAVYLCASSPGQGKVSEQYFGPGTRLTVT.

The rearrangement links TRBV5-5 to TRBJ1-1; D unresolved. The V end lost 1 base, the J end lost 2 bases, and 21 bases lay between the germline ends. This CDR3 region has 18 residues. In germline, CDR1 is SGHKS, CDR2 YYEKEE (reference sequence). In nucleotides, the CDR3 is TGTGCCAGCAGCTTGCGTCATCCGGGGAAGGAGGTTAACACTGAAGCTTTCTTT. This sequence encodes CASSLRHPGKEVNTEAFF.

The chain is built from TRBV9 and TRBJ1-5, with TRBD1 as a possible D gene (6 bases). Trimming took off 4 bases at V and 5 bases at J, with 7 bases between the two ends. CDR1 is SGDLS, CDR2 YYNGEE, per germline. The CDR3 is made up of 12 amino acids. CDR3 loop: CASSSGDQPQHF. The CDR3 region has the DNA TGTGCCAGCAGCTCAGGGGATCAGCCCCAGCATTTT.

The V gene is TRBV7-9, the J gene TRBJ2-3, with 9 bases matching TRBD2. The CDR3 spans 16 residues. The germline CDR1 and CDR2 sequences are SEHNR and FQNEAQ (reference sequence). Losses at the gene ends were 5 bases for V and 5 bases for J; bases not matched to a gene: 11. CDR3: CASSLGAGGGGDTQYF. CDR3 sequence (DNA): TGTGCCAGCAGCCTCGGAGCGGGGGGCGGCGGAGATACGCAGTATTTT.